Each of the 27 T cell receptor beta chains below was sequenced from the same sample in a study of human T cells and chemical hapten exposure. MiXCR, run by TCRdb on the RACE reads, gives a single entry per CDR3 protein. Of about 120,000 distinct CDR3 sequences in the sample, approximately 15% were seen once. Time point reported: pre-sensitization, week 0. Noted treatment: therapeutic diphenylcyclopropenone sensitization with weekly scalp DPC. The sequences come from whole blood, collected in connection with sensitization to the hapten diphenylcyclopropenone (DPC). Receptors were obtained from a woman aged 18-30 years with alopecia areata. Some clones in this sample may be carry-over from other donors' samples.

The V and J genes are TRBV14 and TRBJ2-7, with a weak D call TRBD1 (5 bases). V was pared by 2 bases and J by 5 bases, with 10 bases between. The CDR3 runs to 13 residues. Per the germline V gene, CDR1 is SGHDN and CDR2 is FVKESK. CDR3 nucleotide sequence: TGTGCCAGCAGCCAATGGGGCTGGGACGAGCAGTACTTC. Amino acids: CASSQWGWDEQYF.

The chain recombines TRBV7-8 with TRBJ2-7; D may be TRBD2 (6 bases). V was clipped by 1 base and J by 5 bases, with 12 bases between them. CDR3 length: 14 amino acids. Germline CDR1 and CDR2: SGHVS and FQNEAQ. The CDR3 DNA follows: TGTGCCAGCAGCTTAGGACTAGTCACCAACGAGCAGTACTTC. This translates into CASSLGLVTNEQYF.

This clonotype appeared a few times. The DNA of the CDR3 is TGTGCCAGTAGTCTAAACGCTGAAGCTTTCTTT. Amino acids: CASSLNAEAFF. The chain joins TRBV19 to TRBJ1-1; the D is unclear. The CDR3 is made up of 11 amino acids. V was clipped by 5 bases and J by 6 bases, with 7 bases between them. The germline CDR1 and CDR2 sequences are LNHDA and SQIVND (reference sequence).

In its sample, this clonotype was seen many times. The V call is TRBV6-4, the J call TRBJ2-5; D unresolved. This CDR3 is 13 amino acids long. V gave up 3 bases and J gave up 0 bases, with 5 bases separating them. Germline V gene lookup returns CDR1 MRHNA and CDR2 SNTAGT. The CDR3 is CASSEEYQETQYF. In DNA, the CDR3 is TGTGCCAGCAGTGAGGAGTACCAAGAGACCCAGTACTTC.

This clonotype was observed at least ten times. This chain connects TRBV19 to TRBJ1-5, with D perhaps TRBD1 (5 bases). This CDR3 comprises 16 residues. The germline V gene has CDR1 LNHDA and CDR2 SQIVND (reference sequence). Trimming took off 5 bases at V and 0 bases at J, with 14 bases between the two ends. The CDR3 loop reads CASSHSRANSNQPQHF. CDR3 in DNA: TGTGCCAGTAGTCACAGCAGGGCCAATAGCAATCAGCCCCAGCATTTT.

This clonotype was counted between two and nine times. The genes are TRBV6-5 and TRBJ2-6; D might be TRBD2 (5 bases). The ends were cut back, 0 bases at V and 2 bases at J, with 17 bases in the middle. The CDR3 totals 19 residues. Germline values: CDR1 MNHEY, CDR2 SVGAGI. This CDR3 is CASSYSNSLGGTGANVLTF. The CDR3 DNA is TGTGCCAGCAGTTACTCGAACTCCCTTGGAGGAACTGGGGCCAACGTCCTGACTTTC.

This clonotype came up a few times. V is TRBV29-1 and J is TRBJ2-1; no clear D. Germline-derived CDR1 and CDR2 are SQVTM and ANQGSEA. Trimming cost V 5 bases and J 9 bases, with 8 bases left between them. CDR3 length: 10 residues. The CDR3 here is CSVLLGEQFF. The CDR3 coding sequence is TGCAGCGTTCTTTTGGGTGAGCAGTTCTTC.

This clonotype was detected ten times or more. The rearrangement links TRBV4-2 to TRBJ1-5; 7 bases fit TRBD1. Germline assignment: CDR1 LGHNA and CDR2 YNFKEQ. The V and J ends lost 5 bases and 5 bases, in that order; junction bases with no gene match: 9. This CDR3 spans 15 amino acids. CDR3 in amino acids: CASSEGTASYQPQHF. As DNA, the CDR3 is TGTGCCAGCAGCGAAGGGACAGCTAGTTATCAGCCCCAGCATTTT.

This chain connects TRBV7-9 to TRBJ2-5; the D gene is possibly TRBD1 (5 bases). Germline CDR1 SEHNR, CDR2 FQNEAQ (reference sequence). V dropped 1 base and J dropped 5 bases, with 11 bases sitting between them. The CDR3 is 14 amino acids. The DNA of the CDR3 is TGTGCCAGCAGCTTAGAGGTCAGGGCCGAGACCCAGTACTTC. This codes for CASSLEVRAETQYF.

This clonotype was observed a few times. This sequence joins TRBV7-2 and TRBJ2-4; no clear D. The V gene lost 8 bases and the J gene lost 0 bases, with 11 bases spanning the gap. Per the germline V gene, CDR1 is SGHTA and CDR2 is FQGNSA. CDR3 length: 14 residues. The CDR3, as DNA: TGTGCCAGCTCCACACGTATAGCCAAAAACATTCAGTACTTC. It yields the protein CASSTRIAKNIQYF.

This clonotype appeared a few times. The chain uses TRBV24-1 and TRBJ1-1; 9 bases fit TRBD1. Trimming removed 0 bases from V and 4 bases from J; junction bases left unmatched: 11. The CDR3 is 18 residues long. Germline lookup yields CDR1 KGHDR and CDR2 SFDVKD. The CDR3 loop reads CATSDLPVGTGCSTEAFF. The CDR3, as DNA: TGTGCCACCAGTGATTTGCCTGTGGGGACAGGGTGTTCCACTGAAGCTTTCTTT.

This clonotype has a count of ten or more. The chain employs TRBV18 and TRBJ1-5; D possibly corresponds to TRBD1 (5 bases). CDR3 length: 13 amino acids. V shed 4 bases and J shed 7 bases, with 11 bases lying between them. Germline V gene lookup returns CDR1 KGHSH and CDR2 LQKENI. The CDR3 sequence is CASSLTENQPQHF. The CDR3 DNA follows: TGTGCCAGCTCACTGACAGAGAACCAGCCCCAGCATTTT.

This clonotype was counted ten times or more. This chain's CDR3 is CASSPGRGIYNEQFF. CDR3 coding DNA: TGTGCCAGCAGCCCGGGGCGGGGGATCTACAATGAGCAGTTCTTC. V gene TRBV7-9 combines with J gene TRBJ2-1; 7 bases fit TRBD2. After removal of 5 bases from V and 3 bases from J, the junction contained 7 bases not matched to a gene. This CDR3 spans 15 amino acids. CDR1 and CDR2 from the germline V gene are SEHNR and FQNEAQ (reference sequence).

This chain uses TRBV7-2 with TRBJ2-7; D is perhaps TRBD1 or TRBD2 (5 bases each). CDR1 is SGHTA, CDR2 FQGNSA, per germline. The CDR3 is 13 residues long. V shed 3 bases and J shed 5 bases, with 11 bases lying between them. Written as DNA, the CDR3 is TGTGCCAGCAGCTTGAGACGGGACGACGAGCAGTACTTC. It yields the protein CASSLRRDDEQYF.

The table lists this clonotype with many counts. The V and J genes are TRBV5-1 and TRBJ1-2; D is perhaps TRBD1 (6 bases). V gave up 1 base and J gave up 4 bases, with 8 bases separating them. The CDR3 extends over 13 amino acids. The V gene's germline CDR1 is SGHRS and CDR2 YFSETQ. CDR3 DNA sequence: TGCGCCAGCAGCTTGTTGGACAGCTATGGCTACACCTTC. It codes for CASSLLDSYGYTF.

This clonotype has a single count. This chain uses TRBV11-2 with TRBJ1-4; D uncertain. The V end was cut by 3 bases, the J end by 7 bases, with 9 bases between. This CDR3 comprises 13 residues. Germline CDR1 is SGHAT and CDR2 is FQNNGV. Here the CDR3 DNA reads TGTGCCAGCAGCTTCTTGGGTGGTGAAAAACTGTTTTTT. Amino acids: CASSFLGGEKLFF. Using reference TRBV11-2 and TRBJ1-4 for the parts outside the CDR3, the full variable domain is EAGVAQSPRYKIIEKRQSVAFWCNPISGHATLYWYQQILGQGPKLLIQFQNNGVVDDSQLPKDRFSAERLKGVDSTLKIQPAKLEDSAVYLCASSFLGGEKLFFGSGTQLSVL.

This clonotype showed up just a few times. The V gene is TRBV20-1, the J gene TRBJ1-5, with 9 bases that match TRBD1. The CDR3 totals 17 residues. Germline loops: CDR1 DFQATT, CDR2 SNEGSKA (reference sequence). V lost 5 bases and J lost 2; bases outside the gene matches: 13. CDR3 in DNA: TGCAGTGCTCCAACTTCCGGGACAGGGCGTCGCAATCAGCCCCAGCATTTT. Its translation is CSAPTSGTGRRNQPQHF.

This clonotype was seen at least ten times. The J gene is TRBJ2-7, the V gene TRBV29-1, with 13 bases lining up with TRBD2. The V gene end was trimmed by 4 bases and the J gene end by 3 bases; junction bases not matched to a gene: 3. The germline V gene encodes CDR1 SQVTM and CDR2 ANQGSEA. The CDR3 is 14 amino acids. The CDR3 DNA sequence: TGCAGCGTTGCTTGGACTAGCGGGAGCTACGAGCAGTACTTC. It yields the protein CSVAWTSGSYEQYF.

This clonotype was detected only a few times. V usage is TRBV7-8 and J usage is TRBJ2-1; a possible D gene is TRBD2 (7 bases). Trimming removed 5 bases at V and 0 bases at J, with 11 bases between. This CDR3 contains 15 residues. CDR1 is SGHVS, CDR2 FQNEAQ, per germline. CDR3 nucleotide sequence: TGTGCCAGCAGCCTCGCGGGGGCCTCCTACAATGAGCAGTTCTTC. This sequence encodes CASSLAGASYNEQFF.

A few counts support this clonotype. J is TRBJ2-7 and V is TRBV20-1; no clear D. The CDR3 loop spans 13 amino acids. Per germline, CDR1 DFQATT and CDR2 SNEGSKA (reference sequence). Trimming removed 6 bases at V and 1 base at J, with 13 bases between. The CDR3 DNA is TGCAGTGCGCCGGTTCCCACGTCCTACGAGCAGTACTTC. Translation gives CSAPVPTSYEQYF.

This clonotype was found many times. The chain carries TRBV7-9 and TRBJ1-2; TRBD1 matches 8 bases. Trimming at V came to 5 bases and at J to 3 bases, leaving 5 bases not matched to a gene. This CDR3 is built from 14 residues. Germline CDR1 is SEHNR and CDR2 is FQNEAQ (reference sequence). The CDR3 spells CASSPRTGYYGYTF. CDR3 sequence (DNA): TGTGCCAGCAGCCCTAGGACAGGGTACTATGGCTACACCTTC.

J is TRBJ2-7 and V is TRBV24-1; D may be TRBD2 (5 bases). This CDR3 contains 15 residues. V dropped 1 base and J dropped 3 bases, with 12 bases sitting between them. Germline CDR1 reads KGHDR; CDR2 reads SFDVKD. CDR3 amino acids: CATSDFRAGLYEQYF. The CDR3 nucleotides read TGTGCCACCAGTGATTTTAGGGCGGGCCTCTACGAGCAGTACTTC.

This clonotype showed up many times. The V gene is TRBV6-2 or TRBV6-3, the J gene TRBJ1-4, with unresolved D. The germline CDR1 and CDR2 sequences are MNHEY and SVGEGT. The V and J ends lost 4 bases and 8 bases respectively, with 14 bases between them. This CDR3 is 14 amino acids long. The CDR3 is CASSWSAEGEKLFF. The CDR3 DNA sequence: TGTGCCAGCAGTTGGTCGGCGGAAGGAGAAAAACTGTTTTTT.

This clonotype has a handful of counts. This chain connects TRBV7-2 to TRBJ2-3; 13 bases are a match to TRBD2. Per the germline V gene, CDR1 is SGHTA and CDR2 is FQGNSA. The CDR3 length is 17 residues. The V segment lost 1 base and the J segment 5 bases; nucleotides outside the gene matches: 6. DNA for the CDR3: TGTGCCAGCAGCTTAGTCGGACTAGCGGGGGCCAAAGATACGCAGTATTTT. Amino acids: CASSLVGLAGAKDTQYF.

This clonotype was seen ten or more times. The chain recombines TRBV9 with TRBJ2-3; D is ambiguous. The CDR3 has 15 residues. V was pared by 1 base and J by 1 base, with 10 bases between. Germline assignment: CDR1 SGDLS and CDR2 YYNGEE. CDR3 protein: CASSVLDWGTDTQYF. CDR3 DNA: TGTGCCAGCAGCGTATTAGATTGGGGCACAGATACGCAGTATTTT. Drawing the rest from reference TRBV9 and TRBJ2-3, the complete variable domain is DSGVTQTPKHLITATGQRVTLRCSPRSGDLSVYWYQQSLDQGLQFLIQYYNGEERAKGNILERFSAQQFPDLHSELNLSSLELGDSALYFCASSVLDWGTDTQYFGPGTRLTVL.

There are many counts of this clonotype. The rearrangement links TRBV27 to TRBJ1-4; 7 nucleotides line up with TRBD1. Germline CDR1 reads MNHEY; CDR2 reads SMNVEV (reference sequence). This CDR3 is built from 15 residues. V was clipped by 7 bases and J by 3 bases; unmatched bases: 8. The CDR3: CASKSDRVPNEKLFF. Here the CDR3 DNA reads TGTGCCAGCAAAAGTGACAGGGTACCTAATGAAAAACTGTTTTTT.

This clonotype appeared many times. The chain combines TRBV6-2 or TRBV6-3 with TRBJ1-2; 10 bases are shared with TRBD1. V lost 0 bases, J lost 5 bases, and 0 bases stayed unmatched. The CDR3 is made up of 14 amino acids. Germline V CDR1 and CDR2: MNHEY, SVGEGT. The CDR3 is CASSYSDRGYGYTF. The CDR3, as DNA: TGTGCCAGCAGTTACTCGGACAGGGGGTATGGCTACACCTTC.